This paragraph reports one T cell receptor (beta chain). The data were obtained in a study of early T cells in non-severe SARS-CoV-2 infection. In TCRdb, the 5' RACE reads were re-called with MiXCR into one record per CDR3 protein. There are around 88,000 distinct CDR3 sequences in the sample; roughly an eighth occur only once, and 6% to 7.5% lies in the top ten. The V end lost 5 bases, the J end lost 6 bases, and 25 bases lay between the germline ends. Germline V gene sequence: CDR1 SSHAT, CDR2 FNYEAQ (reference sequence). The CDR3 contains 17 residues. The V gene is TRBV7-7, the J gene TRBJ1-1; possibly TRBD1 for D (6 bases). Sequencing input: whole blood. This sequence originates from an adult who was a healthcare worker with PCR-confirmed SARS-CoV-2 infection or an uninfected control (not recorded which). In DNA form, the CDR3 reads TGTGCCAGCAGCGCCTTCCCGCAACAGGGAATAGAAGCTGAAGCTTTCTTT. Translation: CASSAFPQQGIEAEAFF.